The 28 T cell receptor beta chains below come from one sample, sequenced in a study of blood T cell repertoires in COVID-19. Using immunoSEQ multiplex PCR, the repertoire was profiled, and TCRdb retains in-frame clones only, with some absent. The sample carries 390,000 or so clones, around 83% recorded once. Sequenced sample: PBMCs or T cells enriched from blood (not recorded which). These receptors were obtained from a woman aged 45-65 years who had recovered from COVID-19.

The rearrangement uses TRBV27 and TRBJ2-6, with 8 bases fitting TRBD2. The CDR3 consists of 17 residues. The ends lost 6 bases at V and 3 bases at J; junction bases unmatched: 10. Per the germline V gene, CDR1 is MNHEY and CDR2 is SMNVEV (reference sequence). The CDR3 loop is CASSRGGLLGGANVLTF. The CDR3 nucleotides read TGTGCCAGCAGCCGGGGGGGGCTCCTAGGTGGGGCCAACGTCCTGACTTTC.

The chain has TRBV20-1 and TRBJ1-1; D uncertain. V dropped 3 bases and J dropped 5 bases, with 22 bases sitting between them. CDR3 length: 16 residues. Germline assignment: CDR1 DFQATT and CDR2 SNEGSKA (reference sequence). CDR3 sequence: CSASSRGAETGTEAFF. The CDR3 DNA reads TGCAGTGCTAGTTCTCGTGGCGCAGAGACGGGGACTGAAGCTTTCTTT.

The V call is TRBV9, the J call TRBJ1-4, with D possibly being TRBD1 (5 bases). CDR3 length equals 15 residues. Germline V gene lookup returns CDR1 SGDLS and CDR2 YYNGEE. Trimming shortened V by 3 bases and J by 4 bases, and 13 bases separated the two germline ends. CDR3 nucleotides: TGTGCCAGCAGCGCCCTAGACAGCAATAATGAAAAACTGTTTTTT. Amino acid sequence: CASSALDSNNEKLFF.

The chain recombines TRBV6-5 with TRBJ1-5; a weak D match, TRBD1 (6 bases). Trimming stripped 5 bases from V and 3 bases from J, with 14 bases between. CDR3 length equals 15 residues. Germline lookup yields CDR1 MNHEY and CDR2 SVGAGI. The CDR3 bases are TGTGCCAGCAGTCCTAAGCGGGGGCCCAATCAGCCCCAGCATTTT. It yields the protein CASSPKRGPNQPQHF.

V is TRBV2 and J is TRBJ1-1; 8 nucleotides line up with TRBD1. Germline lookup yields CDR1 SNHLY and CDR2 FYNNEI. The CDR3 is 18 residues long. V lost 6 bases to trimming and J lost 0 bases; unmatched junction nucleotides: 15. CDR3 DNA sequence: TGTGCCAGCAGAAAGGGTCGTCAGGGGGCGGGCATGAACACTGAAGCTTTCTTT. Amino acids: CASRKGRQGAGMNTEAFF.

The chain recombines TRBV11-3 with TRBJ1-2; a weak D match, TRBD1 (5 bases). CDR1 is SGHNT and CDR2 is YENEEA in the germline V gene. The CDR3 covers 15 residues. Trimming shortened V by 5 bases and J by 6 bases, and 19 bases separated the two germline ends. Written as DNA, the CDR3 is TGTGCCAGCAGCATCAGTCAGGGAATAGGCGATGGCTACACCTTC. Residues: CASSISQGIGDGYTF. Variable domain in full (rest from reference TRBV11-3 and TRBJ1-2): EAGVVQSPRYKIIEKKQPVAFWCNPISGHNTLYWYLQNLGQGPELLIRYENEEAVDDSQLPKDRFSAERLKGVDSTLKIQPAELGDSAVYLCASSISQGIGDGYTFGSGTRLTVV.

The rearrangement uses TRBV7-3 and TRBJ1-1; 7 bases are a match to TRBD1. The V segment lost 5 bases and the J segment 2 bases; nucleotides outside the gene matches: 5. CDR1 is SGHTA and CDR2 is FQGTGA in the germline V gene. CDR3 length: 14 amino acids. The CDR3 protein is CASSQGQLNTEAFF. The CDR3 DNA reads TGTGCCAGCAGCCAGGGACAGCTTAACACTGAAGCTTTCTTT.

This clone occurred a few times. V usage is TRBV11-3 and J usage is TRBJ1-1, with a tentative D call TRBD1 (6 bases). V was shortened by 5 bases and J by 1 base, with 11 bases between the two germline ends. CDR1 SGHNT and CDR2 YENEEA come from the germline V gene. This CDR3 contains 14 residues. CDR3 in DNA: TGTGCCAGCAGCCGACTACAGGGGAACACTGAAGCTTTCTTT. It yields the protein CASSRLQGNTEAFF.

The rearrangement links TRBV7-2 to TRBJ2-7; TRBD1 agrees at 9 bases. The germline gives CDR1 SGHTA, CDR2 FQGNSA. J was trimmed by 7 bases and V by 7 bases; bases with no gene match: 5. There are 12 residues in the CDR3. CDR3 loop: CASTQGAREQYF. Written as DNA, the CDR3 is TGTGCCAGCACACAGGGGGCGCGGGAGCAGTACTTC.

This clone is a singleton in its sample. The chain joins TRBV30 to TRBJ1-2; tentative D call: TRBD1 (5 bases). Trimming removed 3 bases from V and 3 bases from J, with 11 bases in between. CDR3 length equals 13 residues. Germline lookup yields CDR1 GTSNPN and CDR2 SVGIG (reference sequence). CDR3 loop: CAWRPDSDYGYTF. The CDR3 coding sequence is TGTGCCTGGAGGCCAGACAGTGACTATGGCTACACCTTC.

The gene calls are TRBV10-3 and TRBJ1-2; D gene unclear. This CDR3 contains 12 residues. Deletions cut 3 bases from V and 4 bases from J, with 6 bases between. CDR1 and CDR2 (germline): ENHRY, SYGVKD. The CDR3 loop reads CAISDSGYGYTF. The CDR3 DNA is TGTGCCATCAGTGACAGCGGCTATGGCTACACCTTC.

CDR3 loop: CASSKGTRDRETNYGYTF. The CDR3 DNA reads as TGTGCCAGCAGCAAAGGGACTCGGGACAGGGAAACTAACTATGGCTACACCTTC. This sequence joins TRBV21-1 and TRBJ1-2; TRBD1 is the table's D call and was not checked against the DNA. TRBV21-1 is a documented pseudogene. The CDR3 spans 18 residues.

This clone has just one count. The gene calls are TRBV5-1 and TRBJ2-1; D ambiguous. Germline CDR1 reads SGHRS; CDR2 reads YFSETQ. This CDR3 spans 12 amino acids. V was clipped by 0 bases and J by 10 bases, with 8 bases between them. The CDR3 protein is CASSLALREQFF. Written as DNA, the CDR3 is TGCGCCAGCAGCTTGGCTCTGAGGGAGCAGTTCTTC.

This chain joins TRBV14 and TRBJ1-1, with D possibly being TRBD1 (6 bases). The CDR3 is 15 residues long. Germline values: CDR1 SGHDN, CDR2 FVKESK. V was pared by 4 bases and J by 0 bases, with 12 bases between. The CDR3 sequence: CASSLAGTLNTEAFF. The CDR3 bases are TGTGCCAGCAGCCTCGCCGGGACATTGAACACTGAAGCTTTCTTT.

This clone appeared a single time. The chain carries TRBV30 and TRBJ2-7; weak D call: TRBD2 (5 bases). Germline CDR1 reads GTSNPN; CDR2 reads SVGIG (reference sequence). Trimming took off 4 bases at V and 3 bases at J, with 16 bases between the two ends. CDR3 length: 14 residues. The CDR3 sequence: CAWKGDYLNYEQYF. DNA of the CDR3: TGTGCCTGGAAGGGCGACTACTTAAACTACGAGCAGTACTTC.

The rearrangement uses TRBV2 and TRBJ2-1; tentative D call: TRBD1 (6 bases). Germline V lookup: CDR1 SNHLY, CDR2 FYNNEI. V lost 2 bases to trimming and J lost 1 base, with 18 bases between them. This CDR3 contains 18 residues. The CDR3 coding sequence is TGTGCCAGCAGTGAAAGAAAGGGGACATACTATTCCTACAATGAGCAGTTCTTC. This codes for CASSERKGTYYSYNEQFF.

The chain is built from TRBV19 and TRBJ1-5, with a weak D call TRBD1 (6 bases). The V and J ends lost 6 bases and 0 bases respectively, with 12 bases between them. The length of the CDR3 is 15 residues. Per the germline V gene, CDR1 is LNHDA and CDR2 is SQIVND (reference sequence). The CDR3 DNA sequence: TGTGCCAGTAGGCCGCACAGGGATAGCAATCAGCCCCAGCATTTT. Translating gives CASRPHRDSNQPQHF.

The chain couples TRBV19 to TRBJ1-5, with D perhaps TRBD1 (6 bases). V lost 0 bases to trimming and J lost 6 bases, with 18 bases between them. There are 17 residues in the CDR3. CDR1 is LNHDA and CDR2 is SQIVND in the germline V gene (reference sequence). In DNA form, the CDR3 reads TGTGCCAGTAGTATAGATTCTACACAGGGTCTGGCTCAGCCCCAGCATTTT. This encodes CASSIDSTQGLAQPQHF.

The V call is TRBV4-1, the J call TRBJ1-4; the D is unclear. Trimming took off 6 bases at V and 6 bases at J, with 17 bases between the two ends. CDR1 and CDR2 (germline): MGHRA, YSYEKL. The CDR3 consists of 15 residues. CDR3 bases: TGCGCCAGCAGGAGGTCCGCGGGGAAGGATGAAAAACTGTTTTTT. Its translation: CASRRSAGKDEKLFF.

This clone was seen a single time. The V and J genes are TRBV3-1 (or the pseudogene TRBV3-2) and TRBJ1-6; 8 nucleotides align to TRBD1. Losses at the gene ends were 4 bases for V and 7 bases for J; bases not matched to a gene: 3. Germline CDR1 LGHDT, CDR2 YNNKEL (reference sequence). The CDR3 has 14 residues. CDR3 nucleotides: TGTGCCAGCAGCCTTACAGGGGGAAATTCACCCCTCCACTTT. It yields the protein CASSLTGGNSPLHF.

Regarding this clone: The same CDR3 also results from other DNA sequences found in this sample. The chain uses TRBV7-9 and TRBJ2-3, with TRBD1 matching over 8 bases. The V segment lost 3 bases and the J segment 2 bases; nucleotides outside the gene matches: 1. This CDR3 has 14 amino acids. Germline values: CDR1 SEHNR, CDR2 FQNEAQ (reference sequence). The CDR3 DNA reads as TGTGCCAGCAGCTTGGACAGGGCCACAGATACGCAGTATTTT. The encoded protein is CASSLDRATDTQYF.

The gene calls are TRBV4-3 and TRBJ2-1, with unresolved D. V lost 0 bases to trimming and J lost 5 bases, with 2 bases between them. Germline-derived CDR1 and CDR2 are LGHNA and YSLEER. The CDR3 runs to 12 residues. CDR3 in DNA: TGCGCCAGCAGCCAAGACAACAATGAGCAGTTCTTC. Translating it yields CASSQDNNEQFF.

This rearrangement joins TRBV29-1 to TRBJ1-1, with 9 bases that match TRBD1. Per germline, CDR1 SQVTM and CDR2 ANQGSEA. The CDR3 covers 13 residues. V lost 6 bases and J lost 1; bases outside the gene matches: 3. CDR3 in amino acids: CSVRGQGNTEAFF. Here the CDR3 DNA reads TGCAGCGTCAGGGGACAGGGGAACACTGAAGCTTTCTTT. Combining the CDR3 with reference TRBV29-1 and TRBJ1-1 gives the whole variable domain SAVISQKPSRDICQRGTSLTIQCQVDSQVTMMFWYRQQPGQSLTLIATANQGSEATYESGFVIDKFPISRPNLTFSTLTVSNMSPEDSSIYLCSVRGQGNTEAFFGQGTRLTVV.

This chain connects TRBV29-1 to TRBJ2-7; possible D gene TRBD1, 5 bases. CDR1 is SQVTM, CDR2 ANQGSEA, per germline. This CDR3 spans 11 amino acids. Trimming stripped 6 bases from V and 3 bases from J, with 9 bases between. CDR3 loop: CSVMTDYEQYF. CDR3 nucleotide sequence: TGCAGCGTAATGACAGACTACGAGCAGTACTTC.

The V call is TRBV18, the J call TRBJ2-7; perhaps TRBD2 as D (6 bases). This CDR3 comprises 15 residues. Per germline, CDR1 KGHSH and CDR2 LQKENI. Trimming removed 3 bases from V and 5 bases from J, with 17 bases in between. The CDR3 protein is CASSPRTTRGDEQYF. CDR3 coding DNA: TGTGCCAGCTCACCGCGGACTACCCGGGGTGACGAGCAGTACTTC.

This chain joins TRBV7-2 and TRBJ1-3, with D possibly matching TRBD1 (6 bases). CDR1 and CDR2 from the germline V gene are SGHTA and FQGNSA. V was pared by 2 bases and J by 0 bases, with 11 bases between. This CDR3 comprises 16 residues. In DNA, the CDR3 is TGTGCCAGCAGCTTAATGGGGGGGGCCTCTGGAAACACCATATATTTT. As protein: CASSLMGGASGNTIYF.

This clone occurred once. V usage is TRBV5-6 and J usage is TRBJ1-2, with unresolved D. Per the germline V gene, CDR1 is SGHDT and CDR2 is YYEEEE. The CDR3 is 13 residues long. V lost 2 bases to trimming and J lost 8 bases, with 13 bases between them. CDR3 residues: CASSLKAGRGYTF. CDR3 in DNA: TGTGCCAGCAGCTTAAAGGCAGGCCGAGGCTACACCTTC.

This chain links TRBV2 with TRBJ1-2; D perhaps matches TRBD1 (6 bases). The CDR3 has 13 residues. Germline-derived CDR1 and CDR2 are SNHLY and FYNNEI. The germline V and J ends were trimmed by 7 bases and 6 bases, with 15 bases remaining between them. CDR3 nucleotide sequence: TGTGCCAGCATCCCCGAGACAGGCAATGGCTACACCTTC. Protein product: CASIPETGNGYTF.